These T cell receptor beta chains were read from a single sample in a study of T-cell reconstitution after alpha-beta-depleted transplantation in children. TCRdb ran MiXCR on the PCR reads and lists one entry per CDR3 protein. The table includes approximately 290,000 distinct CDR3 sequences, around a tenth detected once. Sequenced material: peripheral blood, taken 180 days after TCRalphabeta/CD19-depleted stem cell transplant. Receptors originate from a male patient aged 2 to 10 who had a stem cell transplant for chronic granulomatous disease, so the T cells may come from the graft donor. CDR3s include the opening cysteine and the closing phenylalanine or tryptophan. The D gene is left open where the match is weak. A clone size is listed for some rows: how often the clone was seen (once, few, many), or a class if it is expanded.

D gene	V gene	J gene	clone size	CDR3 DNA	CDR3 protein
TRBD1	TRBV18	TRBJ2-5	many	TGTGCCAGCTCAAGGGACAGGGCCGAAGAGACCCAGTACTTC	CASSRDRAEETQYF
-	TRBV5-5	TRBJ2-4	many	TGTGCCAGCAGCTCGTTACAGGGTGGGGGAAACATTCAGTACTTC	CASSSLQGGGNIQYF
-	TRBV3-1	TRBJ2-1	many	TGTGCCAGCAGCCAACCCCCTCAGGGAAATGAGCAGTTCTTC	CASSQPPQGNEQFF
TRBD1	TRBV20-1	TRBJ2-3	many	TGCAGTGCTAGAGCTGGGGACAGGCCCCCTAGCACAGATACGCAGTATTTT	CSARAGDRPPSTDTQYF
TRBD1	TRBV9	TRBJ2-7	many	TGTGCCAGCAGCGTCGGGACAGGGGTAACTTACGAGCAGTACTTC	CASSVGTGVTYEQYF
-	TRBV14	TRBJ1-2	many	TGTGCCAGCAGCCAGACCCTGCTTTCGAGGTCGATTGGCTACACCTTC	CASSQTLLSRSIGYTF
TRBD2	TRBV20-1	TRBJ2-3	many	TGCAGTGCTAGAGTACTAGCGGGAGATACGCAGTATTTT	CSARVLAGDTQYF
TRBD1	TRBV20-1	TRBJ2-7	-	TGCAGCGGAACCCGGGACAGAAAACCCTACGAGCAGTACTTC	CSGTRDRKPYEQYF
TRBD2	TRBV7-2	TRBJ2-7	many	TGTGCCAGCAGCTTAGTAAGCGGGAACTCCTACGAGCAGTACTTC	CASSLVSGNSYEQYF
TRBD1	TRBV25-1	TRBJ2-5	few	TGTGCCAGCAGTGAGGGAAAACTCGACAGGGGGCAAGAGACCCAGTACTTC	CASSEGKLDRGQETQYF
TRBD2	TRBV24-1	TRBJ2-5	many	TGTGCCACCAGTGATCCAGCGGGAGTGGAGACCCAGTACTTC	CATSDPAGVETQYF
-	TRBV5-1	TRBJ2-7	many	TGCGCCAGCAGCTTGGGGGATATTACCTACGAGCAGTACTTC	CASSLGDITYEQYF
-	TRBV5-6	TRBJ2-5	many	TGTGCCAGCAGCTTGGCCCAAGTAGAGACCCAGTACTTC	CASSLAQVETQYF
-	TRBV15	TRBJ2-7	many	TGTGCCACCAGCAGAGATCCCTCAGGGTGGCTCTCCTACGAGCAGTACTTC	CATSRDPSGWLSYEQYF
-	TRBV20-1	TRBJ2-4	many	TGCAGTGCGGCCCCCCAACGAATAGCCAAAAACATTCAGTACTTC	CSAAPQRIAKNIQYF
TRBD2	TRBV7-2	TRBJ2-5	many	TGTGCCAGCAGCTTAGGGTCGCGGGGGGGCGGAGAGACCCAGTACTTC	CASSLGSRGGGETQYF
TRBD1	TRBV5-1	TRBJ2-7	many	TGCGCCAGCAGACAAAATTTGGACAGGGCAGGCGAGCAGTACTTC	CASRQNLDRAGEQYF
TRBD1	TRBV28	TRBJ2-7	many	TGTGCCAGCACCGGACAGGGGGTAGACGCGCTCTGGGAGCAGTACTTC	CASTGQGVDALWEQYF
-	TRBV10-3	TRBJ1-5	many	TGTGCCATCAGACAAGAGGTTGGGGGCCCCAATCAGCCCCAGCATTTT	CAIRQEVGGPNQPQHF
-	TRBV29-1	TRBJ1-5	many	TGCAGCGTTTTGGGGGGGGGCGCGGATCAGCCCCAGCATTTT	CSVLGGGADQPQHF
TRBD1	TRBV12-3/TRBV12-4	TRBJ1-2	many	TGTGCCAGCAGTTTGACCCGCGCAGGGGGCTATGGCTACACCTTC	CASSLTRAGGYGYTF
TRBD1	TRBV15	TRBJ2-7	many	TGTGCCACCAGCAGAGATGGGGACAGGGTCCAGTACGAGCAGTACTTC	CATSRDGDRVQYEQYF
-	TRBV4-1	TRBJ2-7	once	TGCGCCAGCAGGGACAACTACGATCAGTACTTC	CASRDNYDQYF
TRBD1	TRBV5-1	TRBJ1-2	many	TGCGCCAGCAGCCCGGAGGGGGCTCGACATGGCTACACCTTC	CASSPEGARHGYTF
TRBD1	TRBV5-1	TRBJ2-7	many	TGCGCCAGCAGCCCTGGACAGGGGCTCCCCTACGAGCAGTACTTC	CASSPGQGLPYEQYF
TRBD1	TRBV5-1	TRBJ1-6	many	TGCGCCAGCAGCGTCGGGACAGCCTATAATTCACCCCTCCACTTT	CASSVGTAYNSPLHF
-	TRBV5-1	TRBJ2-1	-	TGCGCCAGCAGCTTAGGGCGGGTGGGGGAGCAGTTCTTC	CASSLGRVGEQFF
-	TRBV12-3/TRBV12-4	TRBJ2-1	many	TGTGCCAGCAGTTTAGTACAGGGCCATGAGCAGTTCTTC	CASSLVQGHEQFF
-	TRBV7-8	TRBJ2-7	many	TGTGCCAGCAGCTTAGAGTCGGGGCCCGGGGACGAGCAGTACTTC	CASSLESGPGDEQYF
TRBD2	TRBV12-3/TRBV12-4	TRBJ2-5	-	TGTGCCAGCAGTTTGAAGCGGGGCCAAGAGACCCAGTACTTC	CASSLKRGQETQYF
-	TRBV19	TRBJ1-5	-	TGTGCCAGTAGTATGGGGGGTCAGCCCCAGCATTTT	CASSMGGQPQHF
TRBD2	TRBV5-5	TRBJ2-3	many	TGTGCCAGCAGCGAGACTAGCGGGAGGCCCATACCGGATACGCAGTATTTT	CASSETSGRPIPDTQYF
-	TRBV14	TRBJ1-4	few	TGTGCCAGCAGCCAACAAAGGGGATTTCGGGAAAAACTGTTTTTT	CASSQQRGFREKLFF
-	TRBV7-9	TRBJ2-2	many	TGTGCCAGCAGCCGACGTAACACCGGGGAGCTGTTTTTT	CASSRRNTGELFF
-	TRBV18	TRBJ2-7	many	TGTGCCAGCTCACTCCGGGACTCTACCTCCTACGAGCAGTACTTC	CASSLRDSTSYEQYF
-	TRBV18	TRBJ2-5	-	TGTGCCAGCTCTCCCGAGGGGACCCAGTACTTC	CASSPEGTQYF
TRBD2	TRBV12-3/TRBV12-4	TRBJ2-1	many	TGTGCCAGCAGTTTAGCATTCGGGGGGGCGGACAATGAGCAGTTCTTC	CASSLAFGGADNEQFF
TRBD2	TRBV11-2	TRBJ2-1	many	TGTGCCAGCAGCCCCGAGGGGAGGTTTAGCGGGAGGTCTCTCAATGAGCAGTTCTTC	CASSPEGRFSGRSLNEQFF
-	TRBV7-2	TRBJ2-5	many	TGTGCCAGCAGCTTGAGCTACCAAGAGACCCAGTACTTC	CASSLSYQETQYF
-	TRBV6-1	TRBJ2-1	many	TGTGCCAGCACCCCCTTGATGGGGCCATGGAATGAGCAGTTCTTC	CASTPLMGPWNEQFF
-	TRBV30	TRBJ2-3	many	TGTGCCTGGAGTGTGGACAAACAGGGAGATACGCAGTATTTT	CAWSVDKQGDTQYF
-	TRBV5-1	TRBJ1-1	many	TGCGCCAGCAGCTTGGAGTGGAGGGGGGTTGAAGCTTTCTTT	CASSLEWRGVEAFF
-	TRBV5-1	TRBJ2-1	many	TGCGCCAGCAGCTTGGTAGCGAGTAGAAACAATGAGCAGTTCTTC	CASSLVASRNNEQFF
-	TRBV5-1	TRBJ2-7	many	TGCGCCAGCAGAGTGGCCGGTACCTACGAGCAGTACTTC	CASRVAGTYEQYF
-	TRBV30	TRBJ1-3	few	TGTGCCTACAAGAGACAGGGAAACACCATATATTTT	CAYKRQGNTIYF
-	TRBV18	TRBJ2-7	many	TGTGCCAGCTCACCACTGTATCAGGGGTCCTACGAGCAGTACTTC	CASSPLYQGSYEQYF
-	TRBV7-9	TRBJ2-5	many	TGTGCCAGCAGCCCGGTTCAGGAGAGGAAGACCCAGTACTTC	CASSPVQERKTQYF
-	TRBV11-2	TRBJ1-1	many	TGTGCCAGCAGCTTACATGTACCGGGCACTGAAGCTTTCTTT	CASSLHVPGTEAFF
-	TRBV6-2/TRBV6-3	TRBJ2-7	many	TGTGCCAGCGGTCGGACAGTTGAGCAGTACTTC	CASGRTVEQYF
TRBD1	TRBV5-1	TRBJ1-1	many	TGCGCCAGCAGCTTGGCAATACAGGGGGCGGCTGAAGCTTTCTTT	CASSLAIQGAAEAFF
-	TRBV29-1	TRBJ2-2	many	TGCAGCGCACAGACAGTGAACACCGGGGAGCTGTTTTTT	CSAQTVNTGELFF
-	TRBV2	TRBJ1-2	-	TGTGCCAGCACCCGACTTACGACTGACTATGGCTACACCTTC	CASTRLTTDYGYTF
-	TRBV6-5	TRBJ2-3	few	TGTGCCAGCAGCCGATACAGGGCCGAGAGCACAGATACGCAGTATTTT	CASSRYRAESTDTQYF
-	TRBV12-3/TRBV12-4	TRBJ2-1	many	TGTGCCAGCAGTAAAAGGAGGGCGGGCCTGGGGCACAATGAGCAGTTCTTC	CASSKRRAGLGHNEQFF
-	TRBV20-1	TRBJ1-1	many	TGCAGTGCTAGAGAATTGACTGCGGGCACTGAAGCTTTCTTT	CSARELTAGTEAFF
-	TRBV5-6	TRBJ1-5	few	TGTGCCAGCAGCCTTGGAGGCGGGGTGGGCAATCAGCCCCAGCATTTT	CASSLGGGVGNQPQHF
TRBD1	TRBV29-1	TRBJ2-3	many	TGCAGCGTTGGAGCGGGGACAGGGGCAGATACGCAGTATTTT	CSVGAGTGADTQYF
-	TRBV6-2/TRBV6-3	TRBJ1-1	many	TGTGCCAGCAGTCTCACCTGGGGGACTGAAGCTTTCTTT	CASSLTWGTEAFF
TRBD2	TRBV29-1	TRBJ2-1	many	TGCAGCGTCGCCGATTTAGCGGGAAGCTCCTACAATGAGCAGTTCTTC	CSVADLAGSSYNEQFF